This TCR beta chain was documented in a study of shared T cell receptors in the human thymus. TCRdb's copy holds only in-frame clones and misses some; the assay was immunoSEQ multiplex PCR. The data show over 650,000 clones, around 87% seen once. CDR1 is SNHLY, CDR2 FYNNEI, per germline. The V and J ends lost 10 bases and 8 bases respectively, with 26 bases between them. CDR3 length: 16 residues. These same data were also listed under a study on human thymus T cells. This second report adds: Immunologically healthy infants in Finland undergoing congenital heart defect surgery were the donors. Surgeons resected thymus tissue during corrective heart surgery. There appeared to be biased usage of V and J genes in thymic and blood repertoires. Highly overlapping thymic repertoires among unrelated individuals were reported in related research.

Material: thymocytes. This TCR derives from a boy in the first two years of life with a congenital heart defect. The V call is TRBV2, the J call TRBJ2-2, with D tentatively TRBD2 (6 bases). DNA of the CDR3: TGTGCCAAGCGGTTACCCCCAGGAGGGCGGTTGGGGGAGCTGTTTTTT. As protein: CAKRLPPGGRLGELFF.